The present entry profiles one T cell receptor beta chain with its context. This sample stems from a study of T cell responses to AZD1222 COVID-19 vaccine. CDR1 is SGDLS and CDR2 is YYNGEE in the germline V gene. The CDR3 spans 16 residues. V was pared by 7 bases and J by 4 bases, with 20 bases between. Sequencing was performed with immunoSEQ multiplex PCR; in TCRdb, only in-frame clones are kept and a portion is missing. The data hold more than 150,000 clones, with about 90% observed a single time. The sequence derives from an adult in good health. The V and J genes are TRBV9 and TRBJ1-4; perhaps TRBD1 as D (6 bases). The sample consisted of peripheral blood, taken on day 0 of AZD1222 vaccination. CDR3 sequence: CASGGGPDRNNEKLFF. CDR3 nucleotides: TGTGCCAGCGGGGGGGGACCCGACAGGAATAATGAAAAACTGTTTTTT.